This T cell receptor beta chain was observed in a study of shared T cell receptors in the human thymus. Only a few counts were recorded for this clone. The CDR3 covers 14 residues. Looked up from germline, CDR1 is SGHVS and CDR2 is FNYEAQ. With V trimmed by 5 bases and J by 6 bases, 7 bases remained unmatched. Profiled with immunoSEQ multiplex PCR; TCRdb holds only in-frame clones, not every one. The profile shows under 850,000 clones, around 87% of them singletons. These data are also associated with another study on human thymus T cells. From that paper: Gene usage (both V and J) appeared biased in thymic and blood repertoires. Related research described strongly overlapping thymic repertoires in unrelated people.

What was sequenced was thymocytes. The rearrangement links TRBV7-6 to TRBJ2-1, with 7 bases matching TRBD2. The source is a boy in the first two years of life with a congenital heart defect. Written as DNA, the CDR3 is TGTGCCAGCAGCCCAGGACTAGTATCCAATGAGCAGTTCTTC. Translation gives CASSPGLVSNEQFF.